This section outlines one T cell receptor beta chain sequence together with its context. Its antigen remains unidentified. Base qualities were left out, and no much larger clone turns up one base away. V and J are truncated by 7 bases and 1 base respectively, leaving an intervening sequence of 12 bases. Including cysteine and phenylalanine, the CDR3 has 14 amino acids. The kept DNA is CDR3 alone, 42 bases in frame from the first base. CDR1 and CDR2 are read off the germline V gene as SGDLS and YYNGEE. The record originates from a study of T cell responses to AZD1222 COVID-19 vaccine (dated by TCRdb to 2020 to 2022). Regarding the research as a whole: AZD1222 recipients given second doses at about 4 weeks or at about 12 weeks were pooled, since spike-specific TCR depth and breadth were not found to differ between the two schedules. Enrollment into the trials was organized by age into subgroups of 18-55, 56-69 and 70-plus years, and those subgroups contained roughly 160, 29 and 62 TCR-sequenced participants, respectively. A total of just over 230 trial participants underwent TCR sequencing, of whom about 210 had received two doses of AZD1222 and about 25 had received two doses of the MenACWY control vaccine.

Sample time point, as interpreted from the label and publication: baseline before first vaccination. Samples from vaccinated people were obtained from the UK trials COV001 and COV002, which included a single-blind randomized controlled phase 2/3 trial of AZD1222 (ChAdOx1 nCoV-19) in healthy adults. For TCRbeta chain sequencing, PBMC samples were collected from trial participants at day 0 and at day 28 after the second dose. The CDR3 regions of human TCRbeta chains were subjected to immunosequencing. In the source study's methods: Repertoire TCRs were matched against a reference library of SARS-CoV-2-specific TCRs generated with the MIRA antigen-specificity platform. Breadth meant the fraction of unique TCRs that were SARS-CoV-2-associated, whereas depth meant the fraction of total T cells that were SARS-CoV-2-associated. Using the MIRA data, each spike-specific TCR was mapped to the spike region that the TCR reacts to and placed in a CD4 or CD8 class. Log10-transformed breadth and depth values were compared by one-way ANOVA with Sidak's multiple comparisons tests. In its TCRdb copy, this immuneACCESS table keeps in-frame sequences only and misses some clones. Where compared with another copy, unresolved V genes explain less than half of these, and the others have no known cause. The DNA gave D and trimming, while V, J and clone size come from that table. The sample profile shows 55,000 to 80,000 clones; approximately 83% of them were found once. About 14% of the sample comes from the top ten.

Summary of the overall study and its limitations: Reportedly, almost half of the unique spike-specific TCRs recognized epitopes lying outside the regions that are mutated in the B.1.351 and B.1.1.7 variants. CD4 TCRs associated with the vaccine covered the entire spike protein, and the dominant responses were in regions 160-218 and 743-854. After two AZD1222 doses, spike-specific TCR breadth and depth were significantly higher than at day 0 and than in MenACWY recipients. Most participants were white British and females outnumbered males, and the authors suggested that clonal diversity may have been underestimated. Because no day 14 peak-response samples were available, repertoires were characterized only after the peak T cell response. Conclusions about previously exposed vaccinees were limited because only a handful of AZD1222 recipients were SARS-CoV-2 seropositive at baseline. The 56-69-year group was small, and its depth increase did not reach significance, likely because of low power.

The TCR sequence derives from an adult in good health. The specimen comprised peripheral blood, sampled on day 0 of AZD1222 vaccination. The chain joins TRBV9 to TRBJ2-1; the best D guess is TRBD2, with 6 bases matching. For the CDR3, the sequence is CASGGGTSYNEQFF. The nucleotides read TGTGCCAGCGGTGGAGGGACTTCCTACAATGAGCAGTTCTTC.